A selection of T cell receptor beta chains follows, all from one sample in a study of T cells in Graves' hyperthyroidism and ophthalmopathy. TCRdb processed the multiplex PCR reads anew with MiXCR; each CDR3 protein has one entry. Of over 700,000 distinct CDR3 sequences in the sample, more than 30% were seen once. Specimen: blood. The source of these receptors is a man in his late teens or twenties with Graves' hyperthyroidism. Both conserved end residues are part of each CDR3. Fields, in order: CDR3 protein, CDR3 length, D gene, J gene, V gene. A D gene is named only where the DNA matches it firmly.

CASSWPLAGTNTGELFF 17 TRBD2 TRBJ2-2 TRBV7-9
CASSPPIGSSGNTIYF 16 . TRBJ1-3 TRBV7-2
CASSFRVVETGELFF 15 . TRBJ2-2 TRBV12-3/TRBV12-4
CASSQGIAYEQYF 13 . TRBJ2-7 TRBV4-3
CASSVASGTTKTQYF 15 TRBD2 TRBJ2-5 TRBV2
CASSLPGRGLNTEAFF 16 . TRBJ1-1 TRBV19
CSVYDRAETQYF 12 TRBD1 TRBJ2-5 TRBV29-1
CASSEYLYGELFF 13 . TRBJ2-2 TRBV25-1
CASAWGLPYEQYF 13 . TRBJ2-7 TRBV11-2
CASSSTQSYEQYF 13 . TRBJ2-7 TRBV5-4
CASSSWGGESNQPQHF 16 . TRBJ1-5 TRBV7-8
CASSPPGRSQETQYF 15 . TRBJ2-5 TRBV6-5
CASRPGTGFSDTQYF 15 TRBD1 TRBJ2-3 TRBV25-1
CASSLRDSGEGETQYF 16 . TRBJ2-5 TRBV25-1
CASSLVPDFQETQYF 15 . TRBJ2-5 TRBV7-3
CASSPDRTYQETQYF 15 . TRBJ2-5 TRBV5-4
CASSNPGQGTYEQYF 15 . TRBJ2-7 TRBV9
CASSLETGGNQPQHF 15 TRBD1 TRBJ1-5 TRBV7-2
CASSLNYVESGGGSTEAFF 19 . TRBJ1-1 TRBV7-3
CASSLTADRDEQYF 14 . TRBJ2-7 TRBV12-3/TRBV12-4
CSVLWGETQYF 11 . TRBJ2-5 TRBV29-1
CASSPSGNVETQYF 14 . TRBJ2-5 TRBV5-1
CASSLERRGSKTNTGELFF 19 TRBD2 TRBJ2-2 TRBV7-8
CASSPAGGGQYF 12 TRBD1 TRBJ2-7 TRBV11-2
CASSRGTASTGELFF 15 . TRBJ2-2 TRBV11-1
CASSLKGGLYNYSNQPQHF 19 . TRBJ1-5 TRBV7-3
CASSATGESVNTEAFF 16 TRBD1 TRBJ1-1 TRBV6-1
CASSLLGDQPQHF 13 . TRBJ1-5 TRBV7-9
CASSHSSGTGGEAFF 15 TRBD1 TRBJ1-1 TRBV2
CSVGAFMTEAFF 12 . TRBJ1-1 TRBV29-1
CASSWGQAKEKLFF 14 TRBD1 TRBJ1-4 TRBV5-8
CATSDPDDPNEQFF 14 . TRBJ2-1 TRBV24-1